This entry features one T cell receptor (beta chain) sequence. The antigen is undetermined. Everyone who donated was a Caucasian adult who lived in Nashville, Tennessee. Each sorted subset replicate got 200 ng genomic DNA, 30,000 or so genomes. Assay: immunoSEQ multiplex PCR; the TCRdb copy retains only in-frame clones and omits some. This sample has over 700,000 clones, with roughly 72% found just once. V lost 7 bases to trimming and J lost 5 bases; unmatched junction nucleotides: 8. The CDR3 runs to 15 residues. Germline V gene data show CDR1 as MDHEN and CDR2 as SYDVKM. This entry comes from a study of shared clonotypes between healthy human individuals. Notes on the study in general: Clonotype sharing among donors likely depends on sequencing depth. About 5% of naive CD4 clonotypes were shared across a few donors.

The chain couples TRBV28 to TRBJ2-1, with 10 bases matching TRBD2. The sequence came from a woman younger than 45 in good health. The sequenced sample consisted of memory CD4+ T cells sorted from blood. Sample subset: CD45RA-negative fraction. This CDR3 reads CASTQTSGRNNEQFF. In DNA, the CDR3 is TGTGCCAGCACCCAGACTAGCGGGCGAAACAATGAGCAGTTCTTC.